Each of the 2 T cell receptor beta chains below was sequenced from the same sample in a study of early T cells in non-severe SARS-CoV-2 infection. TCRdb analysed the 5' RACE reads with MiXCR anew, one entry per CDR3 protein. The table has approximately 37,000 distinct CDR3 sequences, about 8% seen once. This sample comprised whole blood, obtained at baseline. These receptors all come from an adult who was a healthcare worker with PCR-confirmed SARS-CoV-2 infection or an uninfected control (not recorded which).

This clonotype turned up a few times. The rearrangement uses TRBV12-3 or TRBV12-4 and TRBJ1-1; D gene ambiguous. With 6 bases removed from V and 2 bases from J, the gap between germline ends came to 16 bases. CDR3 length: 15 residues. Written as DNA, the CDR3 is TGTGCCAGCAGAAACCCTGACATACCAAACACTGAAGCTTTCTTT. Encoded protein: CASRNPDIPNTEAFF.

This clonotype was seen at least ten times. The chain carries TRBV7-9 and TRBJ2-1; tentative D call: TRBD1 (6 bases). The CDR3 spans 14 residues. Germline V gives CDR1 SEHNR, CDR2 FQNEAQ (reference sequence). V was clipped by 5 bases and J by 9 bases, with 17 bases between them. The CDR3 DNA reads TGTGCCAGCAGCCGCCGGGACACCATCGGTGAGCAGTTCTTC. Amino acid sequence: CASSRRDTIGEQFF.